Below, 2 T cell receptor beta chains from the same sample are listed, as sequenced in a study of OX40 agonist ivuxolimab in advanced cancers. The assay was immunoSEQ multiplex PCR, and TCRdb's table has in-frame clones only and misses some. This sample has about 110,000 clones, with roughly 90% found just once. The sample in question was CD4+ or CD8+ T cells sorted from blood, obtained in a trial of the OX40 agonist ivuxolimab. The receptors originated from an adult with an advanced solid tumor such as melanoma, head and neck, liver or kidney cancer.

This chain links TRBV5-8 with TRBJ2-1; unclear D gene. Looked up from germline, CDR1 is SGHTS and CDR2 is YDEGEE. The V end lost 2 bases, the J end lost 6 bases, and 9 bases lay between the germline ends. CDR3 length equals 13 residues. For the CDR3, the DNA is TGTGCCAGCAGCTTTTACACAGTCAATGAGCAGTTCTTC. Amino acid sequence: CASSFYTVNEQFF.

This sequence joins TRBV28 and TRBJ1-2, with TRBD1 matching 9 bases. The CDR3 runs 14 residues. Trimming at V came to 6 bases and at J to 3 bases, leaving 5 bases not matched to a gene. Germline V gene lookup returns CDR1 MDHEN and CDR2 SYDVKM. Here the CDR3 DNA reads TGTGCCAGCAGGGGACAGGGTATGGACTATGGCTACACCTTC. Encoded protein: CASRGQGMDYGYTF.